These 30 T cell receptor beta chains share one sample of origin, sequenced in a study of cytomegalovirus exposure and HLA in healthy donors. The PCR made use of 60 Vbeta and 13 Jbeta primers. This table comes from immunoSEQ multiplex PCR, and its TCRdb copy is limited to in-frame clones, with some not included. The sample records 90,000 to 100,000 clones, over 55% being singletons. Specimen: PBMCs. The receptors here all came from a boy aged 5-17 years in good health and CMV-seropositive.

Only one count was recorded for this clone. The gene calls are TRBV15 and TRBJ1-2; the D is unclear. Germline V gene sequence: CDR1 LNHNV, CDR2 YYDKDF (reference sequence). The V end was cut by 5 bases, the J end by 5 bases, with 18 bases between. The CDR3 contains 15 residues. CDR3 region: CATSPRVFSGYGYTF. The CDR3 bases are TGTGCCACCAGCCCCCGGGTCTTTAGTGGGTATGGCTACACCTTC.

This clone was observed a handful of times. The chain employs TRBV18 and TRBJ1-4, with 7 bases fitting TRBD1. Looked up from germline, CDR1 is KGHSH and CDR2 is LQKENI. The CDR3 is 14 amino acids. V lost 3 bases, J lost 5 bases, and 3 bases stayed unmatched. The CDR3 reads CASSPDRVNEKLFF. In nucleotides, the CDR3 is TGTGCCAGCTCACCCGACAGGGTCAATGAAAAACTGTTTTTT.

The count of this clone is one. The gene calls are TRBV6-4 and TRBJ1-1; TRBD1 might be the D (6 bases). This CDR3 spans 12 amino acids. Per germline, CDR1 MRHNA and CDR2 SNTAGT. Trimming cost V 8 bases and J 3 bases, with 10 bases left between them. CDR3 coding DNA: TGTGCCAGCCACAGGGACCACACTGAAGCTTTCTTT. The encoded protein is CASHRDHTEAFF.

The chain is built from TRBV5-8 and TRBJ1-5, with D possibly matching TRBD1 (5 bases). The length of the CDR3 is 17 residues. Germline CDR1 and CDR2: SGHTS and YDEGEE. Trimming left V 4 bases short and J 7 bases short, with 24 bases between. The CDR3, as DNA: TGTGCCAGCAGCGGGAATACTCCGTTCGGGGGAGGACAGCCCCAGCATTTT. Translation: CASSGNTPFGGGQPQHF. Complete variable domain (other parts from reference TRBV5-8 and TRBJ1-5): EAGVTQSPTHLIKTRGQQATLRCSPISGHTSVYWYQQALGLGLQFLLWYDEGEERNRGNFPPRFSGRQFPNYSSELNVNALELEDSALYLCASSGNTPFGGGQPQHFGDGTRLSIL.

The chain joins TRBV5-1 to TRBJ2-3; D unclear. The germline V gene encodes CDR1 SGHRS and CDR2 YFSETQ. V was cut by 5 bases and J by 1 base, with 8 bases left in between. There are 13 residues in the CDR3. This chain's CDR3 is CASRVTGTDTQYF. As DNA, the CDR3 is TGCGCCAGCAGGGTAACAGGCACAGATACGCAGTATTTT.

This chain joins TRBV2 and TRBJ1-2; D is perhaps TRBD1 (6 bases). This CDR3 is built from 13 residues. V lost 4 bases and J 8 bases, leaving 14 bases between the germline ends. CDR1 SNHLY and CDR2 FYNNEI come from the germline V gene. DNA for the CDR3: TGTGCCAGCAGTGTTCTACAGGGTCAAGGCTACACCTTC. It specifies CASSVLQGQGYTF.

Remarks on this clone: Different DNA sequences within this sample yield the same CDR3. The chain uses TRBV27 and TRBJ2-7, with TRBD2 as a possible D gene (6 bases). Looked up from germline, CDR1 is MNHEY and CDR2 is SMNVEV (reference sequence). V gave up 5 bases and J gave up 5 bases, with 13 bases separating them. This CDR3 region has 13 residues. The CDR3 DNA follows: TGTGCCAGCAGTCCGACTAGTGAAGACGAGCAGTACTTC. Translating it yields CASSPTSEDEQYF.

The V call is TRBV5-6, the J call TRBJ1-1; tentative D call: TRBD1 (6 bases). Germline V CDR1 and CDR2: SGHDT, YYEEEE. Trimming pared 0 bases from V and 6 bases from J, leaving 6 bases between. This CDR3 comprises 12 residues. CDR3: CASSLGQAEAFF. In DNA form, the CDR3 reads TGTGCCAGCAGCTTGGGACAGGCTGAAGCTTTCTTT.

The rearrangement links TRBV29-1 to TRBJ1-5; TRBD1 is a possible D gene (6 bases). CDR3 length: 12 residues. CDR1 is SQVTM, CDR2 ANQGSEA, per germline. V was pared by 4 bases and J by 2 bases, with 6 bases between. DNA of the CDR3: TGCAGCGTTGGACAGGGCAATCAGCCCCAGCATTTT. The encoded protein is CSVGQGNQPQHF.

This rearrangement joins TRBV15 to TRBJ1-3; D remains unclear. The CDR3 totals 15 residues. With 0 bases removed from V and 1 base from J, the gap between germline ends came to 7 bases. Germline lookup yields CDR1 LNHNV and CDR2 YYDKDF (reference sequence). CDR3 nucleotides: TGTGCCACCAGCAGAGACAGGTTGTCTGGAAACACCATATATTTT. As protein: CATSRDRLSGNTIYF.

The chain links TRBV19 to TRBJ1-5, with 7 bases lining up with TRBD1. Germline assignment: CDR1 LNHDA and CDR2 SQIVND (reference sequence). Trimming removed 4 bases from V and 5 bases from J; junction bases left unmatched: 8. The CDR3 loop spans 15 amino acids. The CDR3 loop reads CASSKQGTLDQPQHF. The CDR3 bases are TGTGCCAGTAGTAAACAGGGGACTTTGGATCAGCCCCAGCATTTT.

This chain connects TRBV29-1 to TRBJ2-3; D perhaps matches TRBD2 (5 bases). The CDR3 runs to 13 residues. Trimming removed 6 bases from V and 1 base from J, with 11 bases in between. The germline V gene encodes CDR1 SQVTM and CDR2 ANQGSEA. The CDR3 DNA is TGCAGCGTGACCGCGGGTGGCACAGATACGCAGTATTTT. Translating it yields CSVTAGGTDTQYF.

For the CDR3, the DNA is TGTGCCAGCAGCGAGCAAGCGGGGTCGAACACCGGGGAGCTGTTTTTT. It codes for CASSEQAGSNTGELFF. The V gene is TRBV5-4, the J gene TRBJ2-2; 7 positions agree with TRBD2. The V and J ends lost 4 bases and 0 bases, in that order; junction bases with no gene match: 6. The CDR3 loop spans 16 amino acids. Germline-derived CDR1 and CDR2 are SGHNT and YYREEE (reference sequence).

The J gene is TRBJ2-5, the V gene TRBV27, with TRBD2 identical over 8 bases. CDR1 and CDR2 (germline): MNHEY, SMNVEV (reference sequence). After removal of 3 bases from V and 5 bases from J, the junction contained 8 bases not matched to a gene. The CDR3 length is 15 residues. The chain's CDR3 is CASSFTGGHGETQYF. CDR3 in DNA: TGTGCCAGCAGTTTCACGGGGGGGCACGGGGAGACCCAGTACTTC.

This sequence joins TRBV5-8 and TRBJ2-5; the D is unclear. The V end was cut by 4 bases, the J end by 7 bases, with 8 bases between. The germline CDR1 and CDR2 sequences are SGHTS and YDEGEE. The CDR3 runs to 11 residues. CDR3 bases: TGTGCCAGCAGCCCCGCCAGGACCCAGTACTTC. It specifies CASSPARTQYF.

A few counts support this clone. The V gene is TRBV2, the J gene TRBJ2-2; TRBD1 matches at 7 bases. Germline CDR1 and CDR2: SNHLY and FYNNEI. The junction had 13 bases not matched to a gene; V was cut back by 5 bases and J by 10 bases. This CDR3 is 15 amino acids long. The CDR3 DNA is TGTGCCAGCAGTCCGACAGGGTACTTAGAAGAGGAGCTGTTTTTT. It codes for CASSPTGYLEEELFF.

V is TRBV30 and J is TRBJ1-5; 8 positions match TRBD1. The length of the CDR3 is 13 residues. V lost 2 bases and J lost 7; bases outside the gene matches: 4. The germline gives CDR1 GTSNPN, CDR2 SVGIG (reference sequence). For the CDR3, the DNA is TGTGCCTGGAGTCCCCGGGACAGGCAGCCCCAGCATTTT. It encodes CAWSPRDRQPQHF. The full variable domain, its missing parts supplied by reference TRBV30 and TRBJ1-5, is SQTIHQWPATLVQPVGSPLSLECTVEGTSNPNLYWYRQAAGRGLQLLFYSVGIGQISSEVPQNLSASRPQDRQFILSSKKLLLSDSGFYLCAWSPRDRQPQHFGDGTRLSIL.

The chain uses TRBV9 and TRBJ1-5; D gene uncertain. V lost 4 bases and J 1 base, leaving 9 bases between the germline ends. Per germline, CDR1 SGDLS and CDR2 YYNGEE. This CDR3 is built from 14 residues. The CDR3 is CASSPGLSNQPQHF. The CDR3 DNA follows: TGTGCCAGCAGCCCGGGTCTCAGCAATCAGCCCCAGCATTTT.

This rearrangement joins TRBV2 to TRBJ2-5, with D possibly being TRBD2 (6 bases). Germline V gives CDR1 SNHLY, CDR2 FYNNEI. The CDR3 has 13 amino acids. Trimming removed 1 base at V and 9 bases at J, with 12 bases between. The CDR3 is CASSEEVWEAQYF. CDR3 DNA: TGTGCCAGCAGTGAAGAGGTTTGGGAGGCCCAGTACTTC.

In its sample, this clone was seen a few times. This sequence joins TRBV4-3 and TRBJ2-6, with D unresolved. The CDR3 extends over 16 amino acids. Germline CDR1 is LGHNA and CDR2 is YSLEER. Trimming cost V 4 bases and J 2 bases, with 12 bases left between them. The CDR3 spells CASSPSYSTGANVLTF. In nucleotides, the CDR3 is TGCGCCAGCAGCCCGAGTTATTCGACTGGGGCCAACGTCCTGACTTTC.

The chain joins TRBV5-8 to TRBJ1-6, with D perhaps TRBD1 (5 bases). V was cut by 3 bases and J by 7 bases, with 11 bases left in between. CDR3 length: 14 residues. Per the germline V gene, CDR1 is SGHTS and CDR2 is YDEGEE. CDR3 sequence reads: CASSWFGGNSPLHF. CDR3 DNA: TGTGCCAGCAGCTGGTTCGGGGGGAATTCACCCCTCCACTTT.

The chain combines TRBV28 with TRBJ2-3; TRBD2 might be the D (5 bases). The CDR3 consists of 14 residues. Trimming removed 4 bases from V and 11 bases from J, with 19 bases in between. Germline loops: CDR1 MDHEN, CDR2 SYDVKM. Here the CDR3 reads CASSWSGPYSEQYF. The CDR3 coding sequence is TGTGCCAGCAGTTGGAGCGGACCCTACTCCGAGCAGTATTTT.

This clone was picked up a small number of times. The V and J genes are TRBV29-1 and TRBJ1-5; 8 bases are a match to TRBD1. This CDR3 is built from 14 residues. The germline CDR1 and CDR2 sequences are SQVTM and ANQGSEA. The V and J ends lost 4 bases and 4 bases, in that order; junction bases with no gene match: 6. The CDR3 reads CSVAATGGNQPQHF. CDR3 DNA sequence: TGCAGCGTTGCAGCCACAGGGGGAAATCAGCCCCAGCATTTT.

The chain employs TRBV27 and TRBJ1-1; unclear D gene. The CDR3 runs 13 residues. Trimming shortened V by 6 bases and J by 4 bases, and 12 bases separated the two germline ends. Germline V gene data show CDR1 as MNHEY and CDR2 as SMNVEV (reference sequence). CDR3 in amino acids: CASRAGIGTEAFF. The DNA of the CDR3 is TGTGCCAGCAGGGCGGGTATCGGCACTGAAGCTTTCTTT.

The chain links TRBV25-1 to TRBJ1-1; no definite D call. This CDR3 contains 11 residues. CDR1 MGHDK and CDR2 SYGVNS come from the germline V gene. Trimming cost V 10 bases and J 3 bases, with 9 bases left between them. As DNA, the CDR3 is TGTGCCACCCGGGAGGACACTGAAGCTTTCTTT. It encodes CATREDTEAFF.

Details on this clone: The germline gene is not matched at one end of the junction; a read error may be the cause. The chain joins TRBV5-4 to TRBJ1-6; D is possibly TRBD1 (6 bases). The germline V gene has CDR1 SGHNT and CDR2 YYREEE (reference sequence). The CDR3 spans 16 residues. The CDR3 DNA follows: TGTGCCAGCAGCTTGGATAACAGGGCGTATAATTCACCCCTCAACTTT. Translation: CASSLDNRAYNSPLNF.

CDR3 coding DNA: TGTGCCAGCACCTTCTATGGACAGGGTAGCAATGAGCAGTTCTTC. As protein: CASTFYGQGSNEQFF. The chain uses TRBV6-5 and TRBJ2-1, with 8 positions matching TRBD1. The CDR3 has 15 residues. Trimming removed 7 bases from V and 6 bases from J; junction bases left unmatched: 11. Per the germline V gene, CDR1 is MNHEY and CDR2 is SVGAGI.

The chain recombines TRBV6-5 with TRBJ2-7, with TRBD1 identical over 10 bases. CDR1 is MNHEY, CDR2 SVGAGI, per germline. The ends lost 7 bases at V and 2 bases at J; junction bases unmatched: 8. This CDR3 region has 15 residues. CDR3: CASTNDRGRPYEQYF. DNA of the CDR3: TGTGCCAGCACCAACGACAGGGGGCGACCCTACGAGCAGTACTTC.

The J gene is TRBJ2-1, the V gene TRBV5-6, with 11 bases matching TRBD2. CDR3 size: 14 residues. The V and J ends lost 3 bases and 7 bases, in that order; junction bases with no gene match: 3. Germline V gene sequence: CDR1 SGHDT, CDR2 YYEEEE. CDR3 in amino acids: CASSSGTSGNEQFF. CDR3 DNA: TGTGCCAGCAGCTCCGGGACTAGCGGTAATGAGCAGTTCTTC.

This sequence joins TRBV7-9 and TRBJ2-5; TRBD2 is a possible D gene (5 bases). Germline V gives CDR1 SEHNR, CDR2 FQNEAQ (reference sequence). The CDR3 covers 15 residues. V was pared by 2 bases and J by 1 base, with 11 bases between. The CDR3 DNA follows: TGTGCCAGCAGCTTAAGGGCAGGAGGCCAAGAGACCCAGTACTTC. Its protein is CASSLRAGGQETQYF.